Sequencing of this T cell receptor beta chain was carried out in a study of cytomegalovirus exposure and HLA in healthy donors. Study summary: An earlier analysis found 120 million or so unique TCR beta sequences from approximately 190 million T cells.

Per germline, CDR1 SGHRS and CDR2 YFSETQ. This CDR3 spans 15 amino acids. V was pared by 2 bases and J by 8 bases, with 7 bases of the junction left unmatched. Whole-study findings and limits: One cluster of highly shared sequence variants probably arose as a sequencing artifact. A list of approximately 150 TCR beta chains associated with cytomegalovirus was given.

Worth noting for this clone: The antigen is unknown.

Primers included in the PCR were 60 Vbeta and 13 Jbeta primers. Produced via immunoSEQ multiplex PCR; TCRdb's table is partial and in-frame only. This table holds about 140,000 clones. Every donor was a healthy person donating bone marrow. Sample: PBMCs. This TCR was recovered from a woman between 18 and 30 years old in good health and CMV-seronegative. This sequence joins TRBV5-1 and TRBJ1-4; TRBD1 matches at 9 bases. The CDR3 coding sequence is TGCGCCAGCAGCTTTGTACAGGGGGCCGGCGAAAAACTGTTTTTT. Its protein is CASSFVQGAGEKLFF.